This record covers a single TCR beta chain. The entry originates in a study of blood T cell repertoires in COVID-19. The CDR3 loop spans 16 amino acids. V lost 3 bases to trimming and J lost 5 bases; unmatched junction nucleotides: 7. The V gene's germline CDR1 is SGHDN and CDR2 FVKESK. Some clones are missing from TCRdb's copy, which holds only in-frame ones; the method was immunoSEQ multiplex PCR. The sample holds around 300,000 clones; around 85% are singletons and the top ten take 6% to 7%. The chain uses TRBV14 and TRBJ1-6; 7 positions agree with TRBD1. Material: PBMCs or T cells enriched from blood (not recorded which). This clonotype originated in a woman aged 40 to 50 who had recovered from COVID-19. This CDR3 is CASSQGQIRNNSPLHF. In DNA form, the CDR3 reads TGTGCCAGCAGCCAGGGACAGATACGAAATAATTCACCCCTCCACTTT.